Below are 21 T cell receptor beta chains sequenced from a single sample in a study of OX40 agonist ivuxolimab in advanced cancers. Clones were read by immunoSEQ multiplex PCR, and TCRdb kept only the in-frame ones, dropping some. This table has some 34,000 clones, approximately 80% appearing once. This specimen was CD4+ or CD8+ T cells sorted from blood, taken in a trial of the OX40 agonist ivuxolimab. The receptors originated from an adult with an advanced solid tumor such as melanoma, head and neck, liver or kidney cancer.

The chain uses TRBV10-3 and TRBJ2-7, with 9 bases matching TRBD1. This CDR3 is built from 14 residues. Trimming cost V 7 bases and J 3 bases; bases outside gene matches: 7. The V gene's germline CDR1 is ENHRY and CDR2 SYGVKD. The DNA for the CDR3 is TGTGCCATCACTCCGGACAGGGGTAGCTACGAGCAGTACTTC. Protein sequence: CAITPDRGSYEQYF.

Here the CDR3 reads CASSLQDTEAFF. As DNA, the CDR3 is TGTGCCAGCAGTTTGCAGGACACTGAAGCTTTCTTT. The chain is built from TRBV27 and TRBJ1-1; D is uncertain. Trimming took off 3 bases at V and 3 bases at J, with 5 bases between the two ends. This CDR3 spans 12 amino acids. In germline, CDR1 is MNHEY, CDR2 SMNVEV (reference sequence).

Here the CDR3 reads CASSSQTSGGYNEQFF. In nucleotides, the CDR3 is TGTGCCAGCAGCTCCCAGACTAGCGGAGGGTACAATGAGCAGTTCTTC. The chain recombines TRBV7-3 with TRBJ2-1; 9 bases are shared with TRBD2. The trim removed 4 bases at V and 4 bases at J, leaving 8 bases unmatched. In germline, CDR1 is SGHTA, CDR2 FQGTGA. This CDR3 has 16 amino acids.

The chain combines TRBV6-4 with TRBJ2-3; D may be TRBD1 or TRBD2 (5 bases each). This CDR3 has 16 residues. The germline gives CDR1 MRHNA, CDR2 SNTAGT. Trimming took off 4 bases at V and 0 bases at J, with 14 bases between the two ends. CDR3 region: CASSAMGRSSTDTQYF. The CDR3 nucleotides read TGTGCCAGCAGTGCAATGGGACGGAGTAGCACAGATACGCAGTATTTT.

The CDR3 DNA reads TGTGCCAGTAGTAGTCGGGGGAGTGGGGCCAACGTCCTGACTTTC. Translating it yields CASSSRGSGANVLTF. The V and J genes are TRBV19 and TRBJ2-6; tentative D call: TRBD2 (6 bases). The CDR3 loop spans 15 amino acids. Germline-derived CDR1 and CDR2 are LNHDA and SQIVND (reference sequence). V was shortened by 4 bases and J by 3 bases, with 10 bases between the two germline ends.

The chain joins TRBV18 to TRBJ1-1, with 8 nucleotides matching TRBD1. Germline CDR1 and CDR2: KGHSH and LQKENI. Unmatched junction bases numbered 2, after V lost 7 bases and J lost 1 base. This CDR3 has 13 residues. In nucleotides, the CDR3 is TGTGCCAGCTTAGGACAGGGGAACACTGAAGCTTTCTTT. Its translation is CASLGQGNTEAFF.

V is TRBV15 and J is TRBJ2-3; the match to TRBD2 covers 12 bases. Germline assignment: CDR1 LNHNV and CDR2 YYDKDF (reference sequence). The junction had 6 bases not matched to a gene; V was cut back by 0 bases and J by 5 bases. The CDR3 is made up of 17 amino acids. CDR3 protein: CATSRDWSSGGEDTQYF. The CDR3 bases are TGTGCCACCAGCAGAGATTGGTCTAGCGGGGGGGAAGATACGCAGTATTTT.

This CDR3 reads CASSLGRNPGELFF. CDR3 bases: TGTGCCAGCAGCTTAGGGAGAAACCCCGGGGAGCTGTTTTTT. The rearrangement links TRBV7-6 to TRBJ2-2; no definite D call. CDR1 and CDR2 (germline): SGHVS, FNYEAQ. The length of the CDR3 is 14 residues. V was pared by 1 base and J by 6 bases, with 9 bases between.

The rearrangement uses TRBV29-1 and TRBJ2-3, with no clear D. CDR1 is SQVTM and CDR2 is ANQGSEA in the germline V gene. This CDR3 comprises 15 residues. V dropped 6 bases and J dropped 0 bases, with 16 bases sitting between them. CDR3: CSVQDRQSSTDTQYF. The CDR3 region has the DNA TGCAGCGTCCAAGACCGGCAGTCCAGCACAGATACGCAGTATTTT.

This chain uses TRBV18 with TRBJ2-1; tentatively, D is TRBD2 (5 bases). Trimming removed 4 bases from V and 5 bases from J, with 9 bases in between. The germline V gene has CDR1 KGHSH and CDR2 LQKENI. The CDR3 has 13 residues. The chain's CDR3 is CASSRDGNNEQFF. The CDR3 region has the DNA TGTGCCAGCTCACGCGACGGGAACAATGAGCAGTTCTTC.

A few counts support this clone. The chain employs TRBV7-8 and TRBJ2-5, with D maybe TRBD2 (6 bases). The CDR3 runs to 16 residues. Germline CDR1 is SGHVS and CDR2 is FQNEAQ. Trimming took off 5 bases at V and 1 base at J, with 17 bases between the two ends. The CDR3 coding sequence is TGTGCCAGCAGCCCTTGGGGGGACCGACCCCAAGAGACCCAGTACTTC. Translated, it gives CASSPWGDRPQETQYF.

V and J are TRBV2 and TRBJ1-4; TRBD1 matches at 7 bases. The CDR3 has 14 amino acids. Per the germline V gene, CDR1 is SNHLY and CDR2 is FYNNEI. The trim removed 7 bases at V and 6 bases at J, leaving 8 bases unmatched. The CDR3 sequence: CASTLGQKDEKLFF. The CDR3 region has the DNA TGTGCCAGCACCCTGGGACAGAAGGATGAAAAACTGTTTTTT.

Only one count was recorded for this clone. This sequence joins TRBV28 and TRBJ1-1; 8 bases match TRBD1. This CDR3 is 14 amino acids long. The ends lost 7 bases at V and 5 bases at J; junction bases unmatched: 9. Germline V gives CDR1 MDHEN, CDR2 SYDVKM. Here the CDR3 DNA reads TGTGCCAGCAAATCGGACAGGGTGTTGACTGAAGCTTTCTTT. Amino acids: CASKSDRVLTEAFF.

This clone was detected only a few times. The J gene is TRBJ2-1, the V gene TRBV9; no clear D gene. This CDR3 is 14 amino acids long. Germline V CDR1 and CDR2: SGDLS, YYNGEE. Trimming cost V 0 bases and J 10 bases, with 14 bases left between them. The CDR3 DNA is TGTGCCAGCAGCGTAGAAGTGAGTGGTACAGAGCAGTTCTTC. It codes for CASSVEVSGTEQFF.

The chain couples TRBV30 to TRBJ1-4; D gene ambiguous. V lost 3 bases to trimming and J lost 8 bases, with 10 bases between them. CDR1 and CDR2 (germline): GTSNPN, SVGIG (reference sequence). This CDR3 contains 12 residues. The CDR3, as DNA: TGTGCCTGGAGGGATCTCGGGGAAAAACTGTTTTTT. Translated: CAWRDLGEKLFF.

A single count supports this clone. The V call is TRBV11-2, the J call TRBJ2-5, with 13 bases fitting TRBD2. This CDR3 spans 19 amino acids. Germline CDR1 is SGHAT and CDR2 is FQNNGV. Germline trimming cut 3 bases from V and 0 bases from J; bases unmatched to any gene: 10. This CDR3 reads CASSFPFTSGGVHQETQYF. CDR3 DNA: TGTGCCAGCAGCTTCCCGTTTACTAGCGGGGGGGTCCACCAAGAGACCCAGTACTTC.

The rearrangement links TRBV5-8 to TRBJ2-7; no clear D gene. CDR3 length: 15 amino acids. Trimming cost V 0 bases and J 0 bases, with 10 bases left between them. Germline loops: CDR1 SGHTS, CDR2 YDEGEE. The DNA of the CDR3 is TGTGCCAGCAGCTTGGGACAAAAACCCTCCTACGAGCAGTACTTC. Encoded protein: CASSLGQKPSYEQYF. Variable domain in full (rest from reference TRBV5-8 and TRBJ2-7): EAGVTQSPTHLIKTRGQQATLRCSPISGHTSVYWYQQALGLGLQFLLWYDEGEERNRGNFPPRFSGRQFPNYSSELNVNALELEDSALYLCASSLGQKPSYEQYFGPGTRLTVT.

This clone showed up just once. This chain connects TRBV6-6 to TRBJ1-2; a weak D match, TRBD1 (5 bases). The CDR3 runs to 13 residues. Germline lookup yields CDR1 MNHNY and CDR2 SVGAGI (reference sequence). V lost 4 bases and J 6 bases, leaving 12 bases between the germline ends. This CDR3 is CASSSAGRHGYTF. In nucleotides, the CDR3 is TGTGCCAGCAGTTCCGCGGGACGACATGGCTACACCTTC.

This clone was observed a few times. J is TRBJ2-3 and V is TRBV5-6, with 8 bases that match TRBD2. The junction had 4 bases not matched to a gene; V was cut back by 0 bases and J by 4 bases. CDR3 length: 15 residues. Germline V gene lookup returns CDR1 SGHDT and CDR2 YYEEEE. DNA of the CDR3: TGTGCCAGCAGCTTGGCCGGACTAGCAGCAGATACGCAGTATTTT. Its protein is CASSLAGLAADTQYF.

The chain carries TRBV6-6 and TRBJ2-1; TRBD1 agrees at 7 bases. Germline CDR1 reads MNHNY; CDR2 reads SVGAGI (reference sequence). V shed 2 bases, J shed 6 bases, and the junction held 7 bases outside the gene matches. The CDR3 totals 15 residues. In DNA form, the CDR3 reads TGTGCCAGCAGTTACCAGACAGGGATGGGCAATGAGCAGTTCTTC. This translates into CASSYQTGMGNEQFF.

V is TRBV6-1 and J is TRBJ1-1; D uncertain. The germline V and J ends were trimmed by 4 bases and 1 base, with 10 bases remaining between them. The length of the CDR3 is 14 residues. The germline V gene has CDR1 MNHNS and CDR2 SASEGT. CDR3 bases: TGTGCCAGCAGTGGGTACAGTCAGAACACTGAAGCTTTCTTT. Its protein product is CASSGYSQNTEAFF.